The clone carrying this T cell receptor beta chain showed up just once. Source study methods: Counts of nucleated cells, estimated from reference gene primer amplification, were obtained. The data were produced by immunoSEQ multiplex PCR, yet TCRdb's version contains in-frame clones alone and is incomplete. V, J and clone size were drawn from that table, and D and trimming were deduced from the DNA. The repertoire holds approximately 170,000 clones, with roughly 86% as singletons. The sample belongs to a study of blood T cell repertoires in COVID-19. Across the study: The cDNA or gDNA used as material had been derived from T cells, B-cell-depleted T cells, or PBMCs.

Per germline, CDR1 SEHNR and CDR2 FQNEAQ (reference sequence). The CDR3 spans 14 residues. With V trimmed by 2 bases and J by 2 bases, 3 bases remained unmatched. The chain combines TRBV7-9 with TRBJ2-7; TRBD1 matches 7 bases. Sequencing used peripheral blood. The source is a woman of 80 years or more in a cohort sampled during active or convalescent COVID-19. As DNA, the CDR3 is TGTGCCAGCAGCTTAACTGACAGGGCCTACGAGCAGTACTTC. This gives the protein CASSLTDRAYEQYF. Variable domain in full (rest from reference TRBV7-9 and TRBJ2-7): DTGVSQNPRHKITKRGQNVTFRCDPISEHNRLYWYRQTLGQGPEFLTYFQNEAQLEKSRLLSDRFSAERPKGSFSTLEIQRTEQGDSAMYLCASSLTDRAYEQYFGPGTRLTVT.